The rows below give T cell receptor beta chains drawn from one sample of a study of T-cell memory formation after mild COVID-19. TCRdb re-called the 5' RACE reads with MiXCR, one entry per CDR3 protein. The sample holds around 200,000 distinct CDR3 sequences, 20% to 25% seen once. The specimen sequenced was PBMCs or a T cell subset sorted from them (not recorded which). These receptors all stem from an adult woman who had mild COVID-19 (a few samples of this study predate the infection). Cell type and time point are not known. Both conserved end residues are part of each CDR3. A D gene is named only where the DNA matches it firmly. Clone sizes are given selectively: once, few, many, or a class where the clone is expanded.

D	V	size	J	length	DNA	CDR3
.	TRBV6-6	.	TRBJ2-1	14	TGTGCCAGCAGTCTCGACCTCGGCGACAATGAGCAGTTCTTC	CASSLDLGDNEQFF
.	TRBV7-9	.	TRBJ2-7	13	TGTGCCAGCAGCCCGAGGACGACCTACGAGCAGTACTTC	CASSPRTTYEQYF
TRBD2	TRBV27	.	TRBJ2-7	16	TGTGCCAGCAGTCCCACCTCGGCGGGAGAGATTTACGAGCAGTACTTC	CASSPTSAGEIYEQYF
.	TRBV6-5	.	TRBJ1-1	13	TGTGCCAGCAGGCCCAGAGAGAACACTGAAGCTTTCTTT	CASRPRENTEAFF
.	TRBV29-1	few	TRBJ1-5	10	TGCAGCGTTGGGGATCAGCCCCAGCATTTT	CSVGDQPQHF
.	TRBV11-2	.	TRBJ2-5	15	TGTGCCAGCAGCTTAGCGGGGACGTACCAAGAGACCCAGTACTTC	CASSLAGTYQETQYF
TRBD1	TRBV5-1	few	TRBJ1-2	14	TGCGCCAGCAGCTTGGCCGAGGGGGCGGATGGCTACACCTTC	CASSLAEGADGYTF
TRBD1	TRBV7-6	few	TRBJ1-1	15	TGTGCCAGCAGCTCCAGACAGGGTATTAACACTGAAGCTTTCTTT	CASSSRQGINTEAFF
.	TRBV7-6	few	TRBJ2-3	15	TGTGCCAGCAGCGACCGGGCCACTAGCACAGATACGCAGTATTTT	CASSDRATSTDTQYF
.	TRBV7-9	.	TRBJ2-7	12	TGTGCCAGCAGCACCGACCATTACGAGCAGTACTTC	CASSTDHYEQYF
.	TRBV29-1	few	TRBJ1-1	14	TGCAGCGTTGAAGAGGGAGGGATGGGCACTGAAGCTTTCTTT	CSVEEGGMGTEAFF
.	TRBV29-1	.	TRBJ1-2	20	TGCAGCGTTGAAGAAGTGAAGGGAACGACAGGCTATCCCTCTCCCTATGGCTACACCTTC	CSVEEVKGTTGYPSPYGYTF
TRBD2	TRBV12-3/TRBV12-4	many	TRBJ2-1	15	TGTGCCAGCACCTTAGCGGGAGGTAGGCGCAATGAGCAGTTCTTC	CASTLAGGRRNEQFF
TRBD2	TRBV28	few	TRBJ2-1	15	TGTGCCAGCAGTTTAGTAGCGGGAGGGCAAGATGAGCAGTTCTTC	CASSLVAGGQDEQFF
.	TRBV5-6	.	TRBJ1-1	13	TGTGCCAGCAGCCGGGAATATAACGTAGGGGCTTTCTTT	CASSREYNVGAFF
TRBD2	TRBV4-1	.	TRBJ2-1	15	TGCGCCAGCAGCCAAGATTCAGGCGCGGGGGGGGTGCAGTTCTTC	CASSQDSGAGGVQFF
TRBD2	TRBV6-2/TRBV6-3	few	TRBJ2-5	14	TGTGCCACCATGGAGGGGACTAGCTGGGAGACCCAGTACTTC	CATMEGTSWETQYF
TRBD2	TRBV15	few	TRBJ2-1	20	TGTGCCACCAGCGGCACCCTGTGGACTAGCGGGGGGGCCCTGAACAATGAGCAGTTCTTC	CATSGTLWTSGGALNNEQFF